This T cell receptor beta chain originates from a study of identifying expanded T cells in peripheral blood. Study-wide findings and caveats: Clone count variance between roughly 2-week samples rose with total template count.

Only in-frame clones appear in the TCRdb table, and some are missing; sequencing was by immunoSEQ multiplex PCR. This sample has over 100,000 clones, with about 91% found just once. This CDR3 contains 10 residues. Germline CDR1 DFQATT, CDR2 SNEGSKA (reference sequence). The germline V and J ends were trimmed by 3 bases and 5 bases, with 4 bases remaining between them. Notes on this clone: As yet, its antigen is unknown. Other DNA sequences in the sample encode the same CDR3.

This clonotype originated in a person between 18 and 75 years old in good health. Sequencing was carried out using blood. V is TRBV20-1 and J is TRBJ2-5; D is unclear. The CDR3 reads CSARRETQYF. Here the CDR3 DNA reads TGCAGTGCTAGGAGGGAGACCCAGTACTTC.